The 14 T cell receptor beta chains given below trace back to one sample, sequenced in a study of blood T cell repertoires in COVID-19. Assay used: immunoSEQ multiplex PCR; TCRdb lists only in-frame clones, some missing. There are roughly 100,000 clones in the sample; 65% to 80% occur only once, and roughly a fifth lies in the top ten. Sequenced: peripheral blood. The origin of the receptors is a woman in her 70s with acute or convalescent COVID-19.

This chain links TRBV7-2 with TRBJ1-2, with 7 bases identical to TRBD1. Looked up from germline, CDR1 is SGHTA and CDR2 is FQGNSA. The V segment lost 5 bases and the J segment 7 bases; nucleotides outside the gene matches: 10. CDR3 length: 14 amino acids. Written as DNA, the CDR3 is TGTGCCAGCAGCCCCCGACAGGGTATGGGTGGCTACACCTTC. Protein sequence: CASSPRQGMGGYTF.

V usage is TRBV5-8 and J usage is TRBJ2-5, with 9 bases lining up with TRBD1. The CDR3 totals 17 residues. In germline, CDR1 is SGHTS, CDR2 YDEGEE. V gave up 0 bases and J gave up 4 bases; unmatched junction bases: 10. CDR3 region: CASSLGQGTGRRETQYF. Written as DNA, the CDR3 is TGTGCCAGCAGCTTGGGGCAGGGGACAGGGAGGCGAGAGACCCAGTACTTC.

J is TRBJ1-2 and V is TRBV9; no clear D. From germline, CDR1 is SGDLS and CDR2 YYNGEE. Trimming shortened V by 4 bases and J by 5 bases, and 12 bases separated the two germline ends. The CDR3 runs 13 residues. CDR3 residues: CASSPEYKYGYTF. The CDR3 region has the DNA TGTGCCAGCAGCCCTGAATACAAGTATGGCTACACCTTC. Full variable domain (remainder filled in from reference TRBV9 and TRBJ1-2): DSGVTQTPKHLITATGQRVTLRCSPRSGDLSVYWYQQSLDQGLQFLIQYYNGEERAKGNILERFSAQQFPDLHSELNLSSLELGDSALYFCASSPEYKYGYTFGSGTRLTVV.

To note about this clone: This sequence is one base from a far larger clone and is likely a read error. V gene TRBV5-1 combines with J gene TRBJ2-7; 8 bases map to TRBD2. Germline CDR1 reads SGHRS; CDR2 reads YFSETQ. The CDR3 runs 16 residues. This CDR3 is CPRLRRRVGRGGEQYF. Written as DNA, the CDR3 is TGCCCCCGCTTGCGCCGTCGGGTGGGCCGGGGGGGGGAGCAGTACTTC.

The CDR3 DNA reads TGTGCCAGCAGCTTGGTACGGGGGGGAGATGGCTACACCTTC. The encoded protein is CASSLVRGGDGYTF. V is TRBV5-4 and J is TRBJ1-2; possibly TRBD1 for D (5 bases). The CDR3 spans 14 residues. Trimming took 0 bases from V and 6 from J, leaving 12 bases between them. Per germline, CDR1 SGHNT and CDR2 YYREEE (reference sequence). The entire variable domain, with the rest obtained from reference TRBV5-4 and TRBJ1-2, is as follows: ETGVTQSPTHLIKTRGQQVTLRCSSQSGHNTVSWYQQALGQGPQFIFQYYREEENGRGNFPPRFSGLQFPNYSSELNVNALELDDSALYLCASSLVRGGDGYTFGSGTRLTVV.

The V and J genes are TRBV9 and TRBJ2-6, with TRBD2 as a possible D gene (5 bases). The V gene lost 0 bases and the J gene lost 4 bases, with 5 bases spanning the gap. This CDR3 contains 14 residues. Germline loops: CDR1 SGDLS, CDR2 YYNGEE. The CDR3 DNA follows: TGTGCCAGCAGCGTAGGAGGGGGGGCCAACGTCCTGACTTTC. Its translation: CASSVGGGANVLTF. Full variable domain (rest looked up from reference TRBV9 and TRBJ2-6): DSGVTQTPKHLITATGQRVTLRCSPRSGDLSVYWYQQSLDQGLQFLIQYYNGEERAKGNILERFSAQQFPDLHSELNLSSLELGDSALYFCASSVGGGANVLTFGAGSRLTVL.

The rearrangement joins TRBV7-2 to TRBJ1-1, with D possibly matching TRBD1 (6 bases). Germline CDR1 SGHTA, CDR2 FQGNSA. CDR3 length: 13 residues. V was pared by 4 bases and J by 7 bases, with 13 bases between. The chain's CDR3 is CASSSKLQGEAFF. Here the CDR3 DNA reads TGTGCCAGCAGCTCGAAGTTACAGGGTGAAGCTTTCTTT.

The gene calls are TRBV27 and TRBJ2-7; 11 bases fit TRBD1. The junction had 5 bases not matched to a gene; V was cut back by 6 bases and J by 4 bases. The CDR3 extends over 14 amino acids. CDR1 and CDR2 (germline): MNHEY, SMNVEV (reference sequence). CDR3 amino acids: CASSRDRGAYEQYF. In nucleotides, the CDR3 is TGTGCCAGCAGCCGGGACAGGGGGGCTTACGAGCAGTACTTC.

This clone came up a few times. V and J are TRBV5-1 and TRBJ1-1, with D hard to call. This CDR3 has 15 residues. Between the trimmed V and J ends, which lost 1 base and 3 bases, there was a span of 13 bases. CDR1 and CDR2 from the germline V gene are SGHRS and YFSETQ. CDR3 in amino acids: CASSLIPGVDTEAFF. CDR3 DNA sequence: TGCGCCAGCAGCTTGATTCCCGGGGTGGACACTGAAGCTTTCTTT.

V and J are TRBV6-2 or TRBV6-3 and TRBJ1-2; TRBD1 agrees at 7 bases. The junction had 3 bases not matched to a gene; V was cut back by 6 bases and J by 2 bases. Germline V CDR1 and CDR2: MNHEY, SVGEGT. The CDR3 covers 13 residues. The CDR3 region is CASSPTGNYGYTF. The CDR3 DNA sequence: TGTGCCAGCAGCCCGACAGGGAACTATGGCTACACCTTC.

J is TRBJ2-1 and V is TRBV7-2; 9 bases are a match to TRBD2. Germline V lookup: CDR1 SGHTA, CDR2 FQGNSA. V lost 2 bases, J lost 9 bases, and 11 bases stayed unmatched. This CDR3 spans 16 amino acids. Written as DNA, the CDR3 is TGTGCCAGCAGCTTATGGAGCGGGGGGTCCAGGAGTGAGCAGTTCTTC. This gives the protein CASSLWSGGSRSEQFF.

The rearrangement joins TRBV28 to TRBJ1-5; D call uncertain. V was shortened by 1 base and J by 1 base, with 11 bases between the two germline ends. The CDR3 is 16 amino acids. Germline V gives CDR1 MDHEN, CDR2 SYDVKM. Here the CDR3 DNA reads TGTGCCAGCAGTTTATTTCAAACAGCAAGCAATCAGCCCCAGCATTTT. Translated, it gives CASSLFQTASNQPQHF.

This sequence joins TRBV6-5 and TRBJ2-5; 8 bases match TRBD1. V was pared by 6 bases and J by 4 bases, with 4 bases of the junction left unmatched. The CDR3 consists of 13 residues. Germline V CDR1 and CDR2: MNHEY, SVGAGI. The CDR3 coding sequence is TGTGCCAGCAGGGACAGGGTCAGAGAGACCCAGTACTTC. Residues: CASRDRVRETQYF.

V is TRBV27 and J is TRBJ2-5; 8 bases match TRBD2. This CDR3 contains 16 residues. After removal of 3 bases from V and 2 bases from J, the junction contained 8 bases not matched to a gene. From germline, CDR1 is MNHEY and CDR2 SMNVEV (reference sequence). The chain's CDR3 is CASSFGSGGPQETQYF. The CDR3 coding sequence is TGTGCCAGCAGTTTCGGAAGCGGGGGACCTCAAGAGACCCAGTACTTC.